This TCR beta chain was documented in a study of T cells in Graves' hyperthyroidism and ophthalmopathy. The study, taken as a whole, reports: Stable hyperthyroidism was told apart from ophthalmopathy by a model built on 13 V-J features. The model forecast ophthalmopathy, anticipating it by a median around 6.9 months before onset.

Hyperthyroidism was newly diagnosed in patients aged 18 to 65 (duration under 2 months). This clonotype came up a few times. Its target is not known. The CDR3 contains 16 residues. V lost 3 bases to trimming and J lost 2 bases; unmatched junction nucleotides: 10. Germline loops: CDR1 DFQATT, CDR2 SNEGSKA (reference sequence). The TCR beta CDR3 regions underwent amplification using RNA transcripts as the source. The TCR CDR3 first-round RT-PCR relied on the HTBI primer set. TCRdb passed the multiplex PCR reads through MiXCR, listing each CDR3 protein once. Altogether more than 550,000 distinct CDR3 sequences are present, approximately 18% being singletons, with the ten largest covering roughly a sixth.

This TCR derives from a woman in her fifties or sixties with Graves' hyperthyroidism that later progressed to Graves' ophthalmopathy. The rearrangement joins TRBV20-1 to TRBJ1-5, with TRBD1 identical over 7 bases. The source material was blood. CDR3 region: CSARPRGQGGNQPQHF. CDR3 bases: TGCAGTGCTAGGCCACGGGGGCAGGGGGGCAATCAGCCCCAGCATTTT.